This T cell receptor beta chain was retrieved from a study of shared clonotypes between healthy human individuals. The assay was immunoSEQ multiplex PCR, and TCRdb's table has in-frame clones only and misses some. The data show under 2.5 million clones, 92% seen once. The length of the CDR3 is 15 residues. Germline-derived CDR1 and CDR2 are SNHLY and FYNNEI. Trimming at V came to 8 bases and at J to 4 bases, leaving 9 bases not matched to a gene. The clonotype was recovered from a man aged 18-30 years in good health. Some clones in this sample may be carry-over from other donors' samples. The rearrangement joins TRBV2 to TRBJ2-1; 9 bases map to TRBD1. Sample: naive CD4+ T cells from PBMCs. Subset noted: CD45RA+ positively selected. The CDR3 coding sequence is TGTGCCAGCCGCCTAGGACAGGGGCTATACAATGAGCAGTTCTTC. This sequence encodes CASRLGQGLYNEQFF.